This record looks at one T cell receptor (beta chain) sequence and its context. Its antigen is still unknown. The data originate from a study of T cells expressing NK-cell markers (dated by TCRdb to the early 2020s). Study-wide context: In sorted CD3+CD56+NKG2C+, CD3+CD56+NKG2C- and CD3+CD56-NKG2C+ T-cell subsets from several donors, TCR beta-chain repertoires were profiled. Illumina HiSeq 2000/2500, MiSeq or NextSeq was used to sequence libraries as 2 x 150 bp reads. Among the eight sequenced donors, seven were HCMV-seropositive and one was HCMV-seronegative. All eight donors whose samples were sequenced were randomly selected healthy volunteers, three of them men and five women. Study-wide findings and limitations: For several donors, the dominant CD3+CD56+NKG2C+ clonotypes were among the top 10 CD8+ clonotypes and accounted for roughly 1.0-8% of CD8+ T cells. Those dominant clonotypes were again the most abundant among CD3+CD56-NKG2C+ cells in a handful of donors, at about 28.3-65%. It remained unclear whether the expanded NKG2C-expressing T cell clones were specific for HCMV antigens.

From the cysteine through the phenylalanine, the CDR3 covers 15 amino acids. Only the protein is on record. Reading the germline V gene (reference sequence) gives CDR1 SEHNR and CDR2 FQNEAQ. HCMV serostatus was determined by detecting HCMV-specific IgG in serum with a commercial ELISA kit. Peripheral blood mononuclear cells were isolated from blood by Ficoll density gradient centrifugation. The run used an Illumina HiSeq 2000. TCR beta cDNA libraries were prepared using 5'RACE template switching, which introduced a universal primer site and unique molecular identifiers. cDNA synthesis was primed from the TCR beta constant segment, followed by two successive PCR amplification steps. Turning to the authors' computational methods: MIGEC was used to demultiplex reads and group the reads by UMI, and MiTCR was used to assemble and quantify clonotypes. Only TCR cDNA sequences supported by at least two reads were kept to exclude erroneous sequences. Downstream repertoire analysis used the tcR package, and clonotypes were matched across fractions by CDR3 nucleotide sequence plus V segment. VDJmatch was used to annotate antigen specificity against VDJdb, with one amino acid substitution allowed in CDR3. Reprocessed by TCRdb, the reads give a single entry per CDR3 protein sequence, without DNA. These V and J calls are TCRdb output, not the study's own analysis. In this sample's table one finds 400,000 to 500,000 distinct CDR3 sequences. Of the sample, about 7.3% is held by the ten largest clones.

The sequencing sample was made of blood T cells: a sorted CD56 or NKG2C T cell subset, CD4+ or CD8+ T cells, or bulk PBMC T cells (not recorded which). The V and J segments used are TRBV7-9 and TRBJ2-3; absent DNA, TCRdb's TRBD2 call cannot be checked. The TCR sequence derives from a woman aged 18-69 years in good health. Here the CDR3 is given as CASSSTTSGTDTQYF. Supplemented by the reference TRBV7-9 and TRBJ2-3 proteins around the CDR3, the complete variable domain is DTGVSQNPRHKITKRGQNVTFRCDPISEHNRLYWYRQTLGQGPEFLTYFQNEAQLEKSRLLSDRFSAERPKGSFSTLEIQRTEQGDSAMYLCASSSTTSGTDTQYFGPGTRLTVL.